Below, 3 T cell receptor beta chains from the same sample are listed, as sequenced in a study of blood T cell repertoires in COVID-19. The method was immunoSEQ multiplex PCR; TCRdb's version includes in-frame clones alone and lacks a portion of them. The table lists around 170,000 clones, roughly 84% of them singletons. Input material: peripheral blood. These receptors were collected from a woman between 55 and 75 years old with acute or convalescent COVID-19.

The chain has TRBV6-5 and TRBJ2-7; 7 bases match TRBD2. Looked up from germline, CDR1 is MNHEY and CDR2 is SVGAGI. Trimming at V came to 4 bases and at J to 2 bases, leaving 8 bases not matched to a gene. The CDR3 loop spans 15 amino acids. CDR3 protein: CASSLSGTDTYEQYF. The CDR3 coding sequence is TGTGCCAGCAGTTTAAGCGGGACTGACACCTACGAGCAGTACTTC.

The CDR3 sequence is CASSMTGNNQPQHF. CDR3 nucleotides: TGTGCCAGCAGCATGACAGGGAACAATCAGCCCCAGCATTTT. This chain links TRBV5-6 with TRBJ1-5, with 7 bases that match TRBD1. This CDR3 is built from 14 residues. V gave up 4 bases and J gave up 3 bases; unmatched junction bases: 4. The V gene's germline CDR1 is SGHDT and CDR2 YYEEEE.

This clone occurred a few times. The rearrangement joins TRBV7-8 to TRBJ1-3; TRBD1 matches at 9 bases. Germline V gene lookup returns CDR1 SGHVS and CDR2 FQNEAQ. The CDR3 is 17 amino acids. The J segment lost 9 bases and the V segment lost 0 bases, leaving 12 bases of the junction unmatched. CDR3 nucleotide sequence: TGTGCCAGCAGCTTAGCGGGTGGACAGGGGAATGGTATCACCATATATTTT. Its translation: CASSLAGGQGNGITIYF.